This is a list of T cell receptor beta chains from one sample in a study of cytomegalovirus exposure and HLA in healthy donors. TCRdb keeps only in-frame clones here, not all; method: immunoSEQ multiplex PCR. The sample records under 150,000 clones, around 87% being singletons. Material for sequencing was PBMCs. The receptors stem from a man younger than 30 in good health and CMV-seropositive. The CDR3 runs from the conserved cysteine through the conserved F or W. The D gene is left open where the match is weak. Not all rows give a size; the values are once, few, many and, for expanded clones, a class.

v_gene	abundance	j_gene	d_gene	CDR3nt	CDR3aa
TRBV7-2	.	TRBJ2-7	TRBD2	TGTGCCAGCAGCTTAGTTGCGGGAGACTACGAGCAGTACTTC	CASSLVAGDYEQYF
TRBV10-1	few	TRBJ2-7	.	TGCGCCAGCAGTGAAAGGAGAACAGGCGAGCAGTACTTC	CASSERRTGEQYF
TRBV9	.	TRBJ1-4	.	TGTGCCAGCAGCGTAGGAATGGGCCCAACTAATGAAAAACTGTTTTTT	CASSVGMGPTNEKLFF
TRBV15	.	TRBJ1-3	.	TGTGCCACCAGCAGAGTAGGACTGACTCTCAGCTCTGGAAACACCATATATTTT	CATSRVGLTLSSGNTIYF
TRBV10-3	.	TRBJ2-7	TRBD2	TGTGCCATCAGTGAAGCCGGGACTAGCGGGTACGAGCAGTACTTC	CAISEAGTSGYEQYF
TRBV4-1	few	TRBJ2-2	.	TGCGCCAGCAGCCAAGAGGTCGGGTCAACCGGGGAGCTGTTTTTT	CASSQEVGSTGELFF
TRBV5-5	.	TRBJ2-1	TRBD1	TGTGCCAGCAGCCTTACAGGGGAGTCCTACAATGAGCAGTTCTTC	CASSLTGESYNEQFF
TRBV7-7	once	TRBJ2-5	TRBD2	TGTGCCAGCAGCATTCGTGGGCGGGAGATCCAGTACTTC	CASSIRGREIQYF
TRBV2	.	TRBJ2-1	.	TGTGCCAGTTCTAGACTAGTCGGAGTCGATGAGCAGTTCTTC	CASSRLVGVDEQFF
TRBV5-1	.	TRBJ2-1	TRBD2	TGCGCCAGCAGCTTCCGGGACTATAACAATGAGCAGTTCTTC	CASSFRDYNNEQFF
TRBV29-1	.	TRBJ2-5	.	TGCAGCGTTGAGGGCAGGACACAAGAGACCCAGTACTTC	CSVEGRTQETQYF
TRBV7-9	.	TRBJ1-5	.	TGTGCCAGCAGCCCGGGTAACAATCAGCCCCAGCATTTT	CASSPGNNQPQHF
TRBV6-6	.	TRBJ2-7	.	TGTGCCAGCAGCTGGGACTTAAACTACGAGCAGTACTTC	CASSWDLNYEQYF
TRBV5-1	.	TRBJ1-1	.	TGCGCCAGCAGTCCCGATGGAGGGGTTCGGACTGAAGCTTTCTTT	CASSPDGGVRTEAFF
TRBV2	once	TRBJ1-1	TRBD1	TGTGCCACCCGGACAGGGAACACTGAAGCTTTCTTT	CATRTGNTEAFF
TRBV7-3	.	TRBJ2-1	.	TGTGCCAGCAGCCTCGGTGGTGGTGAGCAGTTCTTC	CASSLGGGEQFF
TRBV7-2	.	TRBJ1-1	.	TGTGCCAGCAGCTTAGGGGTCACAGCGAACACTGAAGCTTTCTTT	CASSLGVTANTEAFF
TRBV25-1	.	TRBJ2-7	.	TGTGCCAGCAGTCCCAGTGGGGCGTTCTACGAGCAGTACTTC	CASSPSGAFYEQYF
TRBV6-4	.	TRBJ1-4	.	TGTGCCAGCAGTGACACCAGACAGGTAGCTAATGAAAAACTGTTTTTT	CASSDTRQVANEKLFF
TRBV9	.	TRBJ1-3	.	TGTGCCAGCAGCGTAGAAGGCCCAAACACAGGGTCTCCCTCTGGAAACACCATATATTTT	CASSVEGPNTGSPSGNTIYF
TRBV5-1	.	TRBJ2-1	TRBD2	TGCGCCAGCAGCTTGCTAGCGGGGGCGGGGTACAATGAGCAGTTCTTC	CASSLLAGAGYNEQFF
TRBV5-6	.	TRBJ1-2	.	TGTGCCAGCAGCCCCCTCATCCGGGGGGCAGGGAAACACTATGGCTACACCTTC	CASSPLIRGAGKHYGYTF
TRBV6-1	.	TRBJ1-1	.	TGTGCCAGCAGTGAAGCGAGGAATAGGAACACTGAAGCTTTCTTT	CASSEARNRNTEAFF
TRBV2	.	TRBJ2-6	TRBD1	TGTGCCAGCACTCCGGGACAGGGAAATTCTGGGGCCAACGTCCTGACTTTC	CASTPGQGNSGANVLTF
TRBV6-7	.	TRBJ2-2	TRBD1	TGTGCCAGCAGTTACAGGGGGCTCGGGGACACCGGGGAGCTGTTTTTT	CASSYRGLGDTGELFF
TRBV21-1	.	TRBJ1-1	.	TGTGCCAGCAGCAAAGCCCCCCTCGACAGTAAGACTGAAGCTTTCTTT	CASSKAPLDSKTEAFF
TRBV29-1	.	TRBJ1-2	.	TGCAGCGTTTACAGTGACTATGGCTACACCTTC	CSVYSDYGYTF
TRBV6-1	.	TRBJ1-4	TRBD1	TGTGCCAGCAGTGAATGGGGACAGGGGATCAAGTATGAAAAACTGTTTTTT	CASSEWGQGIKYEKLFF
TRBV9	.	TRBJ1-1	.	TGTGCCAGCAGCCTCACGGGACAGAACACTGAAGCTTTCTTT	CASSLTGQNTEAFF
TRBV5-4	.	TRBJ1-2	TRBD1	TGTGCCAGCGGTCCTCCGGGACAGAATAACTATGGCTACACCTTC	CASGPPGQNNYGYTF
TRBV7-8	.	TRBJ2-7	.	TGTGCCAGCAGCTTAGGTCCCATAATGGCATCCTACGAGCAGTACTTC	CASSLGPIMASYEQYF
TRBV19	.	TRBJ1-5	.	TGTGCCAGTAGTGCAGGGATTCGTCAGCCCCAGCATTTT	CASSAGIRQPQHF
TRBV5-6	.	TRBJ2-5	.	TGTGCCAGCAGCCTGGGCGGGGTAGAGACCCAGTACTTC	CASSLGGVETQYF
TRBV7-9	.	TRBJ1-4	.	TGTGCCAGCAGCTTTGGGGAGGCAACTAATGAAAAACTGTTTTTT	CASSFGEATNEKLFF
TRBV6-1	few	TRBJ2-7	.	TGTGCCAGCAGTGAACGGGAGTACGAGCAGTACTTC	CASSEREYEQYF
TRBV7-9	few	TRBJ1-6	TRBD1	TGTGCCAGCAGACAACCAGGGGGTTCACCCCTCCACTTT	CASRQPGGSPLHF
TRBV5-1	.	TRBJ1-5	.	TGCGCCAGCAGCTCGACAGGCAACACCAATCAGCCCCAGCATTTT	CASSSTGNTNQPQHF
TRBV6-5	.	TRBJ2-7	.	TGTGCCAGCAGTCTTGGGCCAGGCTACGAGCAGTACTTC	CASSLGPGYEQYF
TRBV6-1	once	TRBJ2-5	.	TGTGCCAGCAGTACAGAAGAGACCCAGTACTTC	CASSTEETQYF
TRBV5-4	.	TRBJ1-2	TRBD1	TGTGCCAGCAGCTTGGTCGGACAGGGCGGGGGCTACACCTTC	CASSLVGQGGGYTF